This T cell receptor beta chain was identified during a study of cytotoxic CD8 clonotypes in ibrutinib-treated CLL. Study-level background: Outcomes included approximately 24 partial and 2 complete responses; after median around 65 months, around 15 stayed remitted and some 12 progressed. Sequenced samples delivered averages of some 260,000 productive templates and about 90,000 productive rearrangements.

V lost 1 base, J lost 5 bases, and 19 bases lay in between. CDR1 is SGHRS, CDR2 YFSETQ, per germline. CDR3 length equals 16 residues. Some clones are missing from TCRdb's copy, which holds only in-frame ones; the method was immunoSEQ multiplex PCR. The top ten clones hold approximately 17% of a sample with roughly 38,000 clones, about 50% of them seen once. This clone was seen a few times. This chain uses TRBV5-1 with TRBJ2-7; tentatively, D is TRBD2 (5 bases). The receptor's source is a human donor with chronic lymphocytic leukemia. Sample: PBMCs, taken before ibrutinib treatment. CDR3 loop: CASSLSVRLAGDEQYF. CDR3 DNA: TGCGCCAGCAGCTTGAGTGTTCGGTTGGCCGGGGACGAGCAGTACTTC.